These 17 T cell receptor beta chains share one sample of origin, sequenced in a study of T cell changes during pregnancy in multiple sclerosis. Using immunoSEQ multiplex PCR, the repertoire was profiled, and TCRdb retains in-frame clones only, with some absent. Altogether 40,000 to 50,000 clones are present, roughly 80% being singletons, with the ten largest covering about 0.6%. Sequenced material: CD4+ T cells from peripheral blood mononuclear cells, taken before pregnancy. These receptors originate from a female donor with multiple sclerosis, enrolled in a pregnancy study.

In its sample, this clone was seen a few times. The gene calls are TRBV4-1 and TRBJ2-6; the match to TRBD1 covers 9 bases. This CDR3 is 18 amino acids long. Looked up from germline, CDR1 is MGHRA and CDR2 is YSYEKL. V shed 1 base and J 3 bases; nucleotides not matched to a gene: 7. The CDR3 nucleotides read TGCGCCAGCAGCCAAGCGGGACAGGGATTAATTGGGGCCAACGTCCTGACTTTC. It is translated as CASSQAGQGLIGANVLTF.

This rearrangement joins TRBV6-1 to TRBJ1-5; D is unresolved. This CDR3 is 16 amino acids long. V lost 2 bases to trimming and J lost 2 bases, with 13 bases between them. Looked up from germline, CDR1 is MNHNS and CDR2 is SASEGT. The CDR3 here is CASSEWNRVGNQPQHF. The CDR3 nucleotides read TGTGCCAGCAGTGAATGGAACAGAGTGGGCAATCAGCCCCAGCATTTT.

This chain uses TRBV13 with TRBJ1-6; the D gene is possibly TRBD1 (6 bases). Germline lookup yields CDR1 PRHDT and CDR2 FYEKMQ (reference sequence). Trimming removed 7 bases at V and 6 bases at J, with 16 bases between. This CDR3 is built from 15 residues. The CDR3 loop reads CASTRDRLSNSPLHF. CDR3 sequence (DNA): TGTGCCAGCACCCGCGACAGGCTGAGTAATTCACCCCTCCACTTT.

This clone was detected only once. V and J are TRBV5-1 and TRBJ2-3; D is undetermined. Germline CDR1 SGHRS, CDR2 YFSETQ. Trimming took 0 bases from V and 4 from J, leaving 12 bases between them. The CDR3 spans 15 residues. CDR3 DNA: TGCGCCAGCAGCTTGGAAACGTCGGCGGCAGATACGCAGTATTTT. Translated: CASSLETSAADTQYF.

This clone was counted at least ten times. This sequence joins TRBV2 and TRBJ2-7; D is unclear. The CDR3 is 13 amino acids. Trimming shortened V by 4 bases and J by 3 bases, and 10 bases separated the two germline ends. Germline-derived CDR1 and CDR2 are SNHLY and FYNNEI. CDR3 nucleotide sequence: TGTGCCAGCAGTGGGGTAGGAGACTACGAGCAGTACTTC. Amino acid sequence: CASSGVGDYEQYF.

This chain links TRBV29-1 with TRBJ2-5; D possibly corresponds to TRBD1 (5 bases). Trimming shortened V by 2 bases and J by 4 bases, and 11 bases separated the two germline ends. This CDR3 spans 13 amino acids. Germline V lookup: CDR1 SQVTM, CDR2 ANQGSEA. The CDR3 nucleotides read TGCAGCGTTGAACCGGCAGGGTCAGAGACCCAGTACTTC. Translating it yields CSVEPAGSETQYF.

The V gene is TRBV6-6, the J gene TRBJ2-7; 7 bases fit TRBD1. Germline V lookup: CDR1 MNHNY, CDR2 SVGAGI (reference sequence). The J segment lost 0 bases and the V segment lost 5 bases, leaving 10 bases of the junction unmatched. The CDR3 totals 16 residues. CDR3 nucleotide sequence: TGTGCCAGCAGTCGGACGACAGGGCACACCTCCTACGAGCAGTACTTC. Translated, it gives CASSRTTGHTSYEQYF.

V usage is TRBV18 and J usage is TRBJ1-5; D is uncertain. The CDR3 sequence is 16 residues long. Trimming stripped 3 bases from V and 1 base from J, with 13 bases between. The germline gives CDR1 KGHSH, CDR2 LQKENI. CDR3 coding DNA: TGTGCCAGCTCACCGGGAGGGTCGGGGAGCAATCAGCCCCAGCATTTT. This encodes CASSPGGSGSNQPQHF.

The V and J genes are TRBV15 and TRBJ1-1; the D is unclear. CDR1 and CDR2 from the germline V gene are LNHNV and YYDKDF (reference sequence). The CDR3 totals 13 residues. V dropped 0 bases and J dropped 7 bases, with 9 bases sitting between them. CDR3 bases: TGTGCCACCAGCAGAGATAGAGGCAGTGAAGCTTTCTTT. Translating it yields CATSRDRGSEAFF.

The chain combines TRBV5-1 with TRBJ2-1, with a tentative D call TRBD2 (5 bases). V was cut by 1 base and J by 8 bases, with 13 bases left in between. The CDR3 runs to 14 residues. The germline CDR1 and CDR2 sequences are SGHRS and YFSETQ. The CDR3 DNA is TGCGCCAGCAGCTTGTTCGGGATCGGCGATGAGCAGTTCTTC. Translated, it gives CASSLFGIGDEQFF.

The chain carries TRBV5-6 and TRBJ2-1, with D possibly matching TRBD1 (5 bases). The CDR3 has 16 residues. Trimming pared 0 bases from V and 0 bases from J, leaving 10 bases between. Germline loops: CDR1 SGHDT, CDR2 YYEEEE. The CDR3 protein is CASSLGLTDSYNEQFF. In DNA form, the CDR3 reads TGTGCCAGCAGCTTGGGTTTGACAGACTCCTACAATGAGCAGTTCTTC. Together with reference TRBV5-6 and TRBJ2-1, the CDR3 gives the full variable domain: DAGVTQSPTHLIKTRGQQVTLRCSPKSGHDTVSWYQQALGQGPQFIFQYYEEEERQRGNFPDRFSGHQFPNYSSELNVNALLLGDSALYLCASSLGLTDSYNEQFFGPGTRLTVL.

This clone was detected only once. This chain joins TRBV2 and TRBJ1-2; weak D call: TRBD1 (6 bases). V lost 6 bases, J lost 7 bases, and 18 bases lay in between. The CDR3 runs 14 residues. Germline V CDR1 and CDR2: SNHLY, FYNNEI. The CDR3 loop reads CASSLDRLRGGYTF. The CDR3 nucleotides read TGTGCCAGCAGCCTCGACAGGCTAAGGGGTGGCTACACCTTC.

This clone has only a few counts. The V call is TRBV7-9, the J call TRBJ1-2; a weak D match, TRBD1 (6 bases). The CDR3 covers 13 residues. Looked up from germline, CDR1 is SEHNR and CDR2 is FQNEAQ (reference sequence). V dropped 5 bases and J dropped 6 bases, with 13 bases sitting between them. CDR3 in DNA: TGTGCCAGCAGCCCTGGGGGGGCCAATGGCTACACCTTC. Translating gives CASSPGGANGYTF.

The V call is TRBV29-1, the J call TRBJ2-3; 7 bases match TRBD2. CDR1 is SQVTM and CDR2 is ANQGSEA in the germline V gene. Losses at the gene ends were 7 bases for V and 2 bases for J; bases not matched to a gene: 12. The CDR3 has 15 residues. For the CDR3, the DNA is TGCAGCGCTGTGGGCTGGGAGGGACTCACAGATACGCAGTATTTT. Residues: CSAVGWEGLTDTQYF.

The J gene is TRBJ1-5, the V gene TRBV12-2; the table names TRBD1, a call not compared with the DNA. TRBV12-2 is recorded as a pseudogene. The CDR3 runs to 14 residues. As DNA, the CDR3 is TGTGCAAGTCGCCTGAGACAGGGACTTCAGCCCCAGCATTTT. It encodes CASRLRQGLQPQHF.

The CDR3 nucleotides read TGCGCCAGCAGCTGGGGACAGCCGTCCGAGCAGTACTTC. Translating gives CASSWGQPSEQYF. J is TRBJ2-7 and V is TRBV5-1; 7 bases match TRBD1. The CDR3 has 13 amino acids. From germline, CDR1 is SGHRS and CDR2 YFSETQ. J gave up 6 bases and V 3 bases, and 6 bases lay outside the gene matches. The full variable domain, completed using reference TRBV5-1 and TRBJ2-7, is KAGVTQTPRYLIKTRGQQVTLSCSPISGHRSVSWYQQTPGQGLQFLFEYFSETQRNKGNFPGRFSGRQFSNSRSEMNVSTLELGDSALYLCASSWGQPSEQYFGPGTRLTVT.

The rearrangement links TRBV19 to TRBJ2-7, with D tentatively TRBD2 (7 bases). The V gene lost 9 bases and the J gene lost 7 bases, with 28 bases spanning the gap. The CDR3 sequence is 16 residues long. Germline lookup yields CDR1 LNHDA and CDR2 SQIVND (reference sequence). The DNA of the CDR3 is TGTGCCAGCAGACCCCCTGGATCGGGGGCGGGAGTTGAGCAGTACTTC. Its protein is CASRPPGSGAGVEQYF.